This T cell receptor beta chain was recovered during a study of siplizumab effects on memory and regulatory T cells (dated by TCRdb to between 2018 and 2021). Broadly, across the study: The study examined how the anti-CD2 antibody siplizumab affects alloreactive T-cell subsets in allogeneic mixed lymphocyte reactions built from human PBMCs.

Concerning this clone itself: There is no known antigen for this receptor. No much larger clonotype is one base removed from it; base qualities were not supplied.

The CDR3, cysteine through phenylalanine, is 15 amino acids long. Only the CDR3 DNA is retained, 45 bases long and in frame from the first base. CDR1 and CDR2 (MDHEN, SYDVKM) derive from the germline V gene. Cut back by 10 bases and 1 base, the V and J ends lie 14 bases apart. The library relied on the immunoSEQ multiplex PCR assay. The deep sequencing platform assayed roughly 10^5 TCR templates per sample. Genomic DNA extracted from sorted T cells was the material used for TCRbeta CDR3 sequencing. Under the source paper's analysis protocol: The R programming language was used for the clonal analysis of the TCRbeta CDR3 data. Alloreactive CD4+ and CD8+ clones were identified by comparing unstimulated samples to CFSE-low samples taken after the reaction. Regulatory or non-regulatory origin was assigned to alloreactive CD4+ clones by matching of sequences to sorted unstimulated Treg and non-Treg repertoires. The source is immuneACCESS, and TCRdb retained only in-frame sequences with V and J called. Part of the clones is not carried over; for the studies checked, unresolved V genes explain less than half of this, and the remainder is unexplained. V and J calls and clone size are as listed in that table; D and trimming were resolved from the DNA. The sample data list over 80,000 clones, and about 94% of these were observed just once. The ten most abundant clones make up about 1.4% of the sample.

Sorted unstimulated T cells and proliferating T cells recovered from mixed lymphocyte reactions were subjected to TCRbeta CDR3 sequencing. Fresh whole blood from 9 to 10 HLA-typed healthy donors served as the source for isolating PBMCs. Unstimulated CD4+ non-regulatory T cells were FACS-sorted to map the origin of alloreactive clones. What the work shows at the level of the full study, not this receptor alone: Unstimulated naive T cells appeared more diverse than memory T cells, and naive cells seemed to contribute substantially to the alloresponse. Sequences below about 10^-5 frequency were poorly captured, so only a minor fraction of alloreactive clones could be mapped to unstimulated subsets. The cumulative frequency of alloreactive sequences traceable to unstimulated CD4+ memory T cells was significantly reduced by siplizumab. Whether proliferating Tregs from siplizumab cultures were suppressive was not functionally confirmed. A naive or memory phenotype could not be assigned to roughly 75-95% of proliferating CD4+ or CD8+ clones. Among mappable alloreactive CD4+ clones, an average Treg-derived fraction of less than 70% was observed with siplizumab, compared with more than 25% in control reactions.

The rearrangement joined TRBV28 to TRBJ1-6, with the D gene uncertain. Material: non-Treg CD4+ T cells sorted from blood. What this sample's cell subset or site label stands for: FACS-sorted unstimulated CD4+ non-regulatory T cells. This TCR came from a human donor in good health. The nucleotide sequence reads TGTGCCACCGCCCTTCAAGAGTCCTATAATTCACCCCTCCACTTT. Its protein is CATALQESYNSPLHF.